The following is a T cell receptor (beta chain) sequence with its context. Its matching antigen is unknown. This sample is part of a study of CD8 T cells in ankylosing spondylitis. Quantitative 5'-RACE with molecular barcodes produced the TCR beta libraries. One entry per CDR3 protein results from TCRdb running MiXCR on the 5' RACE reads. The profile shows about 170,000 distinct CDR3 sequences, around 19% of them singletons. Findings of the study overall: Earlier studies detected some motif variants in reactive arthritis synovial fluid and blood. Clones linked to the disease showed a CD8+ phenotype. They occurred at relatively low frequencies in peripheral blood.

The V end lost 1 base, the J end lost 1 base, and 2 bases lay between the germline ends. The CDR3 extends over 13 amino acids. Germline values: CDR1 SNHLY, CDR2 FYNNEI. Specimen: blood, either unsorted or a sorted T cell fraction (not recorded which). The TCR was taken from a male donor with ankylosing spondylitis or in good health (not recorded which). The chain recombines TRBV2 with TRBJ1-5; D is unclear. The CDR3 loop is CASSEESNQPQHF. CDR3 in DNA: TGTGCCAGCAGTGAAGAGAGCAATCAGCCCCAGCATTTT. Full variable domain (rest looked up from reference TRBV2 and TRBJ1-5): EPEVTQTPSHQVTQMGQEVILRCVPISNHLYFYWYRQILGQKVEFLVSFYNNEISEKSEIFDDQFSVERPDGSNFTLKIRSTKLEDSAMYFCASSEESNQPQHFGDGTRLSIL.